A selection of T cell receptor beta chains follows, all from one sample in a study of blood T cell repertoires in COVID-19. Clones were read by immunoSEQ multiplex PCR, and TCRdb kept only the in-frame ones, dropping some. The sample includes approximately 300,000 clones, 80% to 90% of them seen just once. Sequencing was done on a sample of PBMCs or T cells enriched from blood (not recorded which). The receptors stem from a woman between 18 and 29 years old who had recovered from COVID-19. The conserved cysteine and the conserved F or W are not part of the CDR3 here. Where a row states a size, it is once, few, many or the class of an expanded clone; other rows omit it.

j_call | v_call | clone_size | cdr3_aa
TRBJ1-1 | TRBV9 | . | ASSVDPEGGTEAF
TRBJ1-4 | TRBV7-2 | . | ASSSTGHNEKLF
TRBJ1-2 | TRBV28 | . | ASLGYDGYT
TRBJ2-7 | TRBV18 | few | ASSPPTAQQY
TRBJ2-3 | TRBV19 | . | ASSAQGASTDTQY
TRBJ2-2 | TRBV4-2 | . | ASSQVTGFERGGTNTGELF
TRBJ1-2 | TRBV19 | few | ASSLQGWLDYGYT
TRBJ1-2 | TRBV6-5 | . | ASMRGGRGTGYT
TRBJ2-1 | TRBV4-2 | many | ASSQDGTSAYNEQF
TRBJ2-3 | TRBV7-3 | . | ASSLNAGGYTGTQY
TRBJ1-2 | TRBV2 | . | ASSWEGQAEGYT
TRBJ1-4 | TRBV9 | . | ASSVARRGEKLF
TRBJ2-2 | TRBV7-8 | . | ASSPRVAGELF
TRBJ1-5 | TRBV7-9 | . | ASSRGSGDQPQH
TRBJ1-3 | TRBV5-1 | . | ASSLVGLPYGNTIY
TRBJ2-3 | TRBV30 | . | AWSVQGGRDTQY
TRBJ2-2 | TRBV11-2 | few | ASSFYRSTGELF
TRBJ2-7 | TRBV3-1/TRBV3-2 | . | ASSQEWHDYEQY
TRBJ1-1 | TRBV27 | . | ASSSGQGWGEAF
TRBJ2-7 | TRBV3-1/TRBV3-2 | few | ASHSGTSGSYEQY
TRBJ2-3 | TRBV19 | . | ASKAAGETDTQY
TRBJ1-2 | TRBV4-1 | once | ASSQDGFSSGQDLYGYT
TRBJ1-6 | TRBV4-2 | once | ASSQAPRTGGNSPLH
TRBJ1-2 | TRBV19 | . | ASRGGFYGYT
TRBJ1-1 | TRBV7-9 | . | ASSSWTGVEAF
TRBJ1-6 | TRBV21-1 | . | ASSGLLGNSPLH
TRBJ1-2 | TRBV3-1/TRBV3-2 | . | ASSPQTANYGYT
TRBJ2-7 | TRBV5-1 | once | ASSLAGTSNYEQY
TRBJ1-1 | TRBV5-1 | . | ASRRQDNTEAF
TRBJ2-1 | TRBV28 | . | ASSLWVLNNEQF
TRBJ2-2 | TRBV29-1 | . | SVERAGGTNTGELF
TRBJ2-1 | TRBV5-6 | . | ASSLAGQYNEQF
TRBJ2-7 | TRBV6-5 | . | ASRGQGPYEQY
TRBJ2-2 | TRBV9 | . | ASSARSTGELF
TRBJ2-1 | TRBV6-5 | . | ASSYDGSSYNEQF
TRBJ1-5 | TRBV3-1/TRBV3-2 | . | ASSQGTGGVPQH
TRBJ1-5 | TRBV6-5 | . | ASSYAQGAVQPQH
TRBJ1-1 | TRBV29-1 | . | SVEGGPGLNTEAF
TRBJ2-3 | TRBV27 | . | ASSPLRGLAGTDTQY
TRBJ1-1 | TRBV18 | . | ASSPQGTGNTEAF